These 20 T cell receptor beta chains came from one sample sequenced in a study of CD8 T cells in Susac syndrome. When the RNA was reverse transcribed, random hexamers were used with an input of roughly 0.45 to 1 ug. TCRdb independently ran MiXCR on the immunoSEQ multiplex PCR reads; one entry per CDR3 protein. The data show 120,000 or so distinct CDR3 sequences, less than 95% seen once. Sequencing used CD4+ T cells from PBMCs. Receptors originate from a human donor with multiple sclerosis.

The V and J genes are TRBV6-2 or TRBV6-3 and TRBJ1-1, with 9 bases matching TRBD1. Germline trimming cut 2 bases from V and 0 bases from J; bases unmatched to any gene: 7. CDR3 length: 17 residues. Germline V gene sequence: CDR1 MNHEY, CDR2 SVGEGT. The chain's CDR3 is CASSYTGQGPMNTEAFF. CDR3 in DNA: TGTGCCAGCAGTTACACGGGACAGGGCCCGATGAACACTGAAGCTTTCTTT.

The rearrangement uses TRBV4-3 and TRBJ1-2; a possible D gene is TRBD1 (5 bases). With 2 bases removed from V and 4 bases from J, the gap between germline ends came to 20 bases. Germline V gene data show CDR1 as LGHNA and CDR2 as YSLEER. CDR3 size: 17 residues. The CDR3 region is CASSQIPFGGTGYGYTF. The DNA for the CDR3 is TGCGCCAGCAGCCAAATCCCTTTTGGGGGGACCGGCTATGGCTACACCTTC.

The rearrangement links TRBV6-1 to TRBJ1-5, with D unclear. The CDR3 covers 14 residues. V was shortened by 8 bases and J by 2 bases, with 13 bases between the two germline ends. Germline loops: CDR1 MNHNS, CDR2 SASEGT. CDR3: CASRWGVGNQPQHF. The CDR3 region has the DNA TGTGCCAGCCGGTGGGGTGTTGGCAATCAGCCCCAGCATTTT.

V usage is TRBV19 and J usage is TRBJ1-1, with 7 bases identical to TRBD1. With V trimmed by 7 bases and J by 6 bases, 8 bases remained unmatched. The CDR3 sequence is 13 residues long. Germline values: CDR1 LNHDA, CDR2 SQIVND (reference sequence). For the CDR3, the DNA is TGTGCCAGTATACAGGGGAACTCGGCTGAAGCTTTCTTT. It yields the protein CASIQGNSAEAFF.

J is TRBJ2-1 and V is TRBV29-1; D is possibly TRBD2 (5 bases). The CDR3 has 16 amino acids. Trimming took 7 bases from V and 7 from J, leaving 26 bases between them. The V gene's germline CDR1 is SQVTM and CDR2 ANQGSEA. The CDR3 here is CSGLTTRTRTMNEQFF. Here the CDR3 DNA reads TGCAGCGGACTAACGACTCGGACGAGGACGATGAATGAGCAGTTCTTC.

The chain is built from TRBV3-1 and TRBJ2-3; 11 nucleotides align to TRBD2. The germline V gene encodes CDR1 LGHDT and CDR2 YNNKEL (reference sequence). The J segment lost 4 bases and the V segment lost 2 bases, leaving 2 bases of the junction unmatched. The CDR3 runs 15 residues. CDR3 protein: CASSQIAGGPDTQYF. The CDR3 nucleotides are TGTGCCAGCAGCCAAATAGCGGGGGGGCCAGATACGCAGTATTTT.

The J gene is TRBJ2-7, the V gene TRBV12-3 or TRBV12-4; 8 bases line up with TRBD2. The ends lost 6 bases at V and 5 bases at J; junction bases unmatched: 9. The CDR3 runs to 14 residues. The DNA of the CDR3 is TGTGCCAGCAGCCCCAGGCGGGAGGCCAACGAGCAGTACTTC. It encodes CASSPRREANEQYF.

This chain joins TRBV20-1 and TRBJ2-3; D uncertain. The ends were cut back, 0 bases at V and 2 bases at J, with 3 bases in the middle. The length of the CDR3 is 12 residues. Germline CDR1 reads DFQATT; CDR2 reads SNEGSKA (reference sequence). CDR3 sequence: CSARDPTDTQYF. CDR3 nucleotides: TGCAGTGCTAGAGATCCCACAGATACGCAGTATTTT.

The rearrangement links TRBV30 to TRBJ1-5; 7 positions match TRBD1. Per the germline V gene, CDR1 is GTSNPN and CDR2 is SVGIG (reference sequence). CDR3 length: 14 residues. With V trimmed by 0 bases and J by 5 bases, 4 bases remained unmatched. The DNA for the CDR3 is TGTGCCTGGAGTGTACTTCAGGGGGATCAGCCCCAGCATTTT. It is translated as CAWSVLQGDQPQHF.

In regard to this clonotype: Mismatch with germline at one junction end may stem from a read error. The chain employs TRBV2 and TRBJ1-2, with D tentatively TRBD1 (5 bases). This CDR3 region has 13 residues. Germline V gene lookup returns CDR1 SNHLY and CDR2 FYNNEI. The CDR3 nucleotides read TGTGCCAGCAGGGAAGACAGTAACTATGGCTACACCTTC. Translation: CASREDSNYGYTF.

The genes are TRBV5-6 and TRBJ2-7, with 7 bases fitting TRBD1. Germline CDR1 reads SGHDT; CDR2 reads YYEEEE. The J segment lost 7 bases and the V segment lost 3 bases, leaving 1 base of the junction unmatched. CDR3 length equals 11 residues. CDR3 loop: CASSSRGEQYF. In DNA, the CDR3 is TGTGCCAGCAGCTCCAGGGGGGAGCAGTACTTC.

The genes are TRBV7-9 and TRBJ2-3; no clear D gene. V dropped 7 bases and J dropped 4 bases, with 9 bases sitting between them. CDR3 length equals 12 residues. CDR1 and CDR2 (germline): SEHNR, FQNEAQ (reference sequence). CDR3 amino acids: CASTESADTQYF. CDR3 nucleotides: TGTGCCAGCACGGAGTCGGCAGATACGCAGTATTTT.

The chain uses TRBV19 and TRBJ1-1, with a tentative D call TRBD1 (5 bases). V shed 4 bases and J shed 2 bases, with 14 bases lying between them. CDR3 length: 15 residues. Germline-derived CDR1 and CDR2 are LNHDA and SQIVND (reference sequence). The CDR3 region has the DNA TGTGCCAGTAGTACTCAGGGAACCTTTAACACTGAAGCTTTCTTT. It translates to CASSTQGTFNTEAFF. The complete variable domain, with remaining parts taken from reference TRBV19 and TRBJ1-1, reads DGGITQSPKYLFRKEGQNVTLSCEQNLNHDAMYWYRQDPGQGLRLIYYSQIVNDFQKGDIAEGYSVSREKKESFPLTVTSAQKNPTAFYLCASSTQGTFNTEAFFGQGTRLTVV.

This chain links TRBV6-5 with TRBJ1-2, with no clear D. Trimming stripped 5 bases from V and 0 bases from J, with 10 bases between. Germline-derived CDR1 and CDR2 are MNHEY and SVGAGI. The CDR3 sequence is 14 residues long. The CDR3 spells CASSTVLSNYGYTF. The CDR3 DNA follows: TGTGCCAGCAGTACCGTTCTTTCTAACTATGGCTACACCTTC.

This clonotype was recorded only once. The chain employs TRBV11-2 and TRBJ1-1; no definite D call. The CDR3 consists of 12 residues. Deletions cut 1 base from V and 6 bases from J, with 6 bases between. Germline assignment: CDR1 SGHAT and CDR2 FQNNGV. CDR3 amino acids: CASSLAGSEAFF. The CDR3 bases are TGTGCCAGCAGCTTAGCGGGATCTGAAGCTTTCTTT.

This chain uses TRBV12-3 or TRBV12-4 with TRBJ2-1; TRBD2 matches at 14 bases. The CDR3 has 15 amino acids. Trimming at V came to 7 bases and at J to 8 bases, leaving 7 bases not matched to a gene. The CDR3 loop is CASNGLAGGSDEQFF. The DNA for the CDR3 is TGTGCCAGCAACGGACTAGCGGGAGGTAGTGATGAGCAGTTCTTC.

This chain joins TRBV30 and TRBJ1-1; no clear D. The V gene lost 8 bases and the J gene lost 6 bases, with 19 bases spanning the gap. CDR3 length: 13 amino acids. CDR1 is GTSNPN, CDR2 SVGIG, per germline (reference sequence). In DNA, the CDR3 is TGTGCCGTCCATCGTGAGGAGTGGGCTGAAGCTTTCTTT. This translates into CAVHREEWAEAFF.

The gene calls are TRBV6-6 and TRBJ2-3; D may be TRBD2 (5 bases). Trimming removed 10 bases at V and 1 base at J, with 18 bases between. The CDR3 is made up of 15 amino acids. From germline, CDR1 is MNHNY and CDR2 SVGAGI (reference sequence). CDR3 bases: TGTGCCACCAGCAAACGGGGAGTGGGCACAGATACGCAGTATTTT. This translates into CATSKRGVGTDTQYF.

This chain uses TRBV9 with TRBJ1-1, with D tentatively TRBD1 (5 bases). Between the trimmed V and J ends, which lost 2 bases and 5 bases, there was a span of 13 bases. The CDR3 totals 14 residues. Germline V CDR1 and CDR2: SGDLS, YYNGEE. CDR3 in DNA: TGTGCCAGCAGCGTTACAGGAGGGAAAACTGAAGCTTTCTTT. Protein: CASSVTGGKTEAFF.

The chain recombines TRBV4-1 with TRBJ1-4; D gene unclear. Germline V gene data show CDR1 as MGHRA and CDR2 as YSYEKL. CDR3 length: 15 residues. Trimming took 3 bases from V and 0 from J, leaving 8 bases between them. CDR3 in amino acids: CASSHLGATNEKLFF. The DNA for the CDR3 is TGCGCCAGCAGCCATTTGGGTGCAACTAATGAAAAACTGTTTTTT.